This T cell receptor beta chain comes out of a study of shared clonotypes between healthy human individuals. Study-wide background: Aged between 18 and 49, the donors were a couple of women and a few men. General study findings and limits: The authors sampled blood alone, and tissue repertoires likely differ.

Comments on this clone: Antigen: not known.

A CD45RA-negative memory subset and a CD45RA+ naive subset were separated from the CD4+ cells. V lost 0 bases and J 0 bases, leaving 12 bases between the germline ends. From germline, CDR1 is SEHNR and CDR2 FQNEAQ (reference sequence). This CDR3 spans 17 amino acids. Profiling relied on immunoSEQ multiplex PCR, and the TCRdb table lists in-frame clones only, not all of them. The table records millions of clones, around 90% of them present only once. This chain links TRBV7-9 with TRBJ2-1; TRBD1 is a possible D gene (5 bases). The sequenced material came from naive CD4+ T cells sorted from blood. Described subset: CD45RA+ positively selected. The source of this sequence is a man aged 18 to 35 in good health. Written as DNA, the CDR3 is TGTGCCAGCAGCTTAGCGCGGCAGGGCATCTCCTACAATGAGCAGTTCTTC. Translated, it gives CASSLARQGISYNEQFF.